This T cell receptor beta chain was documented in a study of CD8+CD57+ T cells in acquired aplastic anemia. Patients chosen for sequencing had shown CD8+CD57+ cell expansion by flow cytometry. With no exception, the patients had severe acquired aplastic anemia. According to the study, genomic DNA was the template for TCR beta VDJ and CDR3 profiling. TCRdb used MiXCR to reprocess the reads, holding one entry per CDR3 protein. The sample has hundreds of thousands of distinct CDR3 sequences; under 40% are singletons. This CDR3 is 15 amino acids long. CDR1 and CDR2 from the germline V gene are ENHRY and SYGVKD. Trimming took off 6 bases at V and 0 bases at J, with 14 bases between the two ends. This clonotype was detected many times.

The sample consisted of sorted CD4+, CD8+, or CD8+CD57+ T cells (not recorded which) from PBMCs. The chain recombines TRBV10-3 with TRBJ1-1; the D gene is possibly TRBD1 (5 bases). The clonotype comes from a human donor with aplastic anemia. CDR3 in amino acids: CAIRNRDGMNTEAFF. The CDR3 DNA is TGTGCCATCAGGAACCGGGACGGAATGAACACTGAAGCTTTCTTT.